This entry features one T cell receptor (beta chain) sequence. Under the authors' procedure: The authors estimated nucleated cell counts from reference gene primer amplification. Measured with immunoSEQ multiplex PCR; TCRdb has only the in-frame clones, and not every one. Clonal size and the V and J genes are those of that table, whereas D and trimming came from the DNA. The sample includes around 39,000 clones, less than 85% of them seen just once. The record originates from a study of blood T cell repertoires in COVID-19. Study-level information: The origin of the acute and convalescent COVID-19 samples was the United States, Italy and Spain. Nucleic acid was either cDNA or gDNA, and it came from T cells, B-cell-depleted T cells, or PBMCs.

The CDR3 spans 18 residues. Germline V gene data show CDR1 as LGHNA and CDR2 as YNFKEQ. V dropped 0 bases and J dropped 6; count of bases not matched to a gene: 10. V is TRBV4-2 and J is TRBJ2-2; 10 positions match TRBD2. The receptor's source is an older woman with acute or convalescent COVID-19. Sample: peripheral blood. CDR3 nucleotides: TGTGCCAGCAGCCAAGATTTAGCAGCGGGGGGGTTGGCCGGGGAGCTGTTTTTT. This gives the protein CASSQDLAAGGLAGELFF.